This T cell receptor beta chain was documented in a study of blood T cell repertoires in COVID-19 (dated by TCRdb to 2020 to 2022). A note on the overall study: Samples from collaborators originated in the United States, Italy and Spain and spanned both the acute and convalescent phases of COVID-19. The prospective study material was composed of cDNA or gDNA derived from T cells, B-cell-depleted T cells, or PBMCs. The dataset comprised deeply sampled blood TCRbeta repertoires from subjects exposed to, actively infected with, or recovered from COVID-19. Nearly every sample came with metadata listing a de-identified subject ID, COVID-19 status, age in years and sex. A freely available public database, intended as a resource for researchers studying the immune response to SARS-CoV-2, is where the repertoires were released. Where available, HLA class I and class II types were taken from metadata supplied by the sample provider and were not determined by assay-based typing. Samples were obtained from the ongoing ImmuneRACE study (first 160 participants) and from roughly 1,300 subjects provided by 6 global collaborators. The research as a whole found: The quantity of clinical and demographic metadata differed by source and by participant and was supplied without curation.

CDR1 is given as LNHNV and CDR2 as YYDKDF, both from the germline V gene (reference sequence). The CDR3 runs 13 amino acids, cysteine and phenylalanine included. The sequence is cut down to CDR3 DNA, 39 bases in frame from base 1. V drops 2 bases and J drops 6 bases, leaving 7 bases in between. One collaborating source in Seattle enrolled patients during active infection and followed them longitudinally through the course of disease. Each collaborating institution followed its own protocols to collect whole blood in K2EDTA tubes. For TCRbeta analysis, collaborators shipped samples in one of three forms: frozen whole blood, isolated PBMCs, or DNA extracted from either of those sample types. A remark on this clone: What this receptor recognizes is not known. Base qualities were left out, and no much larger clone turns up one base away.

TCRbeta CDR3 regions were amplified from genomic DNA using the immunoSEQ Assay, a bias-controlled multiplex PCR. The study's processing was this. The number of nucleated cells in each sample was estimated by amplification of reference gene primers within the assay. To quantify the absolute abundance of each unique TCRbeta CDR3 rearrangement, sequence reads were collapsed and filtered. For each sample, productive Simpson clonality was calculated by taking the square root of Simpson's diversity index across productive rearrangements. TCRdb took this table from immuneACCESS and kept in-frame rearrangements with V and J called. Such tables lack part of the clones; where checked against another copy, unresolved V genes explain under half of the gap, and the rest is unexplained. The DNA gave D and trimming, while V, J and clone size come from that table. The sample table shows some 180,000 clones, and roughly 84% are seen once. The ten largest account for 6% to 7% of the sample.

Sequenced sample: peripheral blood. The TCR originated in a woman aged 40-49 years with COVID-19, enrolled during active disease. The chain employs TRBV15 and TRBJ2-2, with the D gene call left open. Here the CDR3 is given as CATSRSRAGELFF. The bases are TGTGCCACCAGCAGATCAAGAGCCGGGGAGCTGTTTTTT. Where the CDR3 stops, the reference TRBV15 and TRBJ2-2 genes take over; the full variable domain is DAMVIQNPRYQVTQFGKPVTLSCSQTLNHNVMYWYQQKSSQAPKLLFHYYDKDFNNEADTPDNFQSRRPNTSFCFLDIRSPGLGDTAMYLCATSRSRAGELFFGEGSRLTVL.